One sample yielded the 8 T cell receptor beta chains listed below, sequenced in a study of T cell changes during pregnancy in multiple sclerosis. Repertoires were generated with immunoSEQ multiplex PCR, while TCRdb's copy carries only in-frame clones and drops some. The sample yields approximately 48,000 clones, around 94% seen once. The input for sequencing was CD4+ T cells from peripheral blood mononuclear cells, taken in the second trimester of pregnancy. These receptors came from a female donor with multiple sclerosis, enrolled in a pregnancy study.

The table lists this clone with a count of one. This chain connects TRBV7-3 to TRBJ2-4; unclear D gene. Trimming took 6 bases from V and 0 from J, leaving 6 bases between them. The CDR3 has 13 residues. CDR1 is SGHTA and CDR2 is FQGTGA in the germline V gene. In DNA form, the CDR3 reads TGTGCCAGCAGTCCTAGAGCCAAAAACATTCAGTACTTC. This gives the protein CASSPRAKNIQYF.

For the CDR3, the DNA is TGCGCCAGCAGCCCACCCCTGGCCAGACAGGGAGGCTATGGCTACACCTTC. It yields the protein CASSPPLARQGGYGYTF. V is TRBV4-3 and J is TRBJ1-2, with TRBD1 matching 7 bases. This CDR3 has 17 residues. CDR1 and CDR2 from the germline V gene are LGHNA and YSLEER. Unmatched junction bases numbered 15, after V lost 4 bases and J lost 4 bases.

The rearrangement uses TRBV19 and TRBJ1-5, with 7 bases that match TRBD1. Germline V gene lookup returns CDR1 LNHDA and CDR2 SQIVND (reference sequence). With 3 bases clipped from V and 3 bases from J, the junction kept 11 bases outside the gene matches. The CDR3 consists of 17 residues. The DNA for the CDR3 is TGTGCCAGTAGTATGTTTCTGGGGGGACAGTCCAATCAGCCCCAGCATTTT. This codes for CASSMFLGGQSNQPQHF. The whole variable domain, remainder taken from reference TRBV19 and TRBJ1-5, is DGGITQSPKYLFRKEGQNVTLSCEQNLNHDAMYWYRQDPGQGLRLIYYSQIVNDFQKGDIAEGYSVSREKKESFPLTVTSAQKNPTAFYLCASSMFLGGQSNQPQHFGDGTRLSIL.

CDR3 sequence: CASSTYRVSEKLFF. CDR3 sequence (DNA): TGTGCCAGCAGCACATACAGGGTTAGCGAAAAACTGTTTTTT. The J gene is TRBJ1-4, the V gene TRBV27; maybe TRBD1 (6 bases). The CDR3 runs to 14 residues. V was pared by 6 bases and J by 8 bases, with 16 bases between. Per germline, CDR1 MNHEY and CDR2 SMNVEV (reference sequence). The full variable domain, completed using reference TRBV27 and TRBJ1-4, is EAQVTQNPRYLITVTGKKLTVTCSQNMNHEYMSWYRQDPGLGLRQIYYSMNVEVTDKGDVPEGYKVSRKEKRNFPLILESPSPNQTSLYFCASSTYRVSEKLFFGSGTQLSVL.

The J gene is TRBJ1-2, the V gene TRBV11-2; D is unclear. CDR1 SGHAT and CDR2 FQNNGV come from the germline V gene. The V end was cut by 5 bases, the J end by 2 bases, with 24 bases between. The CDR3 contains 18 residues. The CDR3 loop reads CASSRDLRENLHNYGYTF. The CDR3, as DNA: TGTGCCAGCAGCCGGGATCTCCGGGAGAATCTTCACAACTATGGCTACACCTTC. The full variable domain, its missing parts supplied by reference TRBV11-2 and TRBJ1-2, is EAGVAQSPRYKIIEKRQSVAFWCNPISGHATLYWYQQILGQGPKLLIQFQNNGVVDDSQLPKDRFSAERLKGVDSTLKIQPAKLEDSAVYLCASSRDLRENLHNYGYTFGSGTRLTVV.

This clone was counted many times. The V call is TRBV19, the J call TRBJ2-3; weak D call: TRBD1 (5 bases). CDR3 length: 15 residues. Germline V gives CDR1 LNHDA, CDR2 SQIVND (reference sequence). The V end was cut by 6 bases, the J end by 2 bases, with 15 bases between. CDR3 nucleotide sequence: TGTGCCAGTAGACAGGCCGCTAGATTCACAGATACGCAGTATTTT. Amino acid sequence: CASRQAARFTDTQYF.

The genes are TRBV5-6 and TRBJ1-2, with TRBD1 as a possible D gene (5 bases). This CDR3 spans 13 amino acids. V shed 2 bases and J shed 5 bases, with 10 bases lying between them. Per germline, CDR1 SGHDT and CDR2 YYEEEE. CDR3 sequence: CASSLSDRYGYTF. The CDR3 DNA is TGTGCCAGCAGCTTAAGTGACAGATATGGCTACACCTTC.

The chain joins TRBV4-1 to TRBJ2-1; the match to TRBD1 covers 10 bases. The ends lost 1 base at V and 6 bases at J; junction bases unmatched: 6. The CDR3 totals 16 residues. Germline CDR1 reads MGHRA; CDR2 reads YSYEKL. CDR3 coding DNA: TGCGCCAGCAGCCAAGTACCGGGACAGGGGTCCAATGAGCAGTTCTTC. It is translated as CASSQVPGQGSNEQFF.